This T cell receptor beta chain appears in the sequencing data of a study of cytomegalovirus exposure and HLA in healthy donors. A multiplex PCR was run with 60 Vbeta primers and 13 Jbeta primers. Using immunoSEQ multiplex PCR, the repertoire was profiled, and TCRdb retains in-frame clones only, with some absent. The profile shows some 150,000 clones, 81% of them singletons. This clonotype was obtained from a woman aged 45-65 years in good health and CMV-seronegative. The sequencing input was PBMCs.

CDR3 protein: CASSRWTSGGADTQYF. The DNA of the CDR3 is TGTGCCAGCAGCCGATGGACTAGCGGGGGGGCGGATACGCAGTATTTT. This chain uses TRBV7-2 with TRBJ2-3; 15 bases are shared with TRBD2. This CDR3 is built from 16 residues. The V segment lost 5 bases and the J segment 6 bases; nucleotides outside the gene matches: 6. The germline CDR1 and CDR2 sequences are SGHTA and FQGNSA.